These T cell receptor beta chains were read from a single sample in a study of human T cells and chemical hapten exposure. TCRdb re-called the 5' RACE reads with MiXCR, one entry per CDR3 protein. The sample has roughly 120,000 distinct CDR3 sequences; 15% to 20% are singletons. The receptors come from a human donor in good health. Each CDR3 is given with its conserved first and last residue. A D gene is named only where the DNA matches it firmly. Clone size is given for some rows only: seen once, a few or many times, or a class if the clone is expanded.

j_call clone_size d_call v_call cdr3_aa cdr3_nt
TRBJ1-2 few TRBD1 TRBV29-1 CSVEGRGQVYGYTF TGCAGCGTTGAAGGGAGGGGACAGGTCTATGGCTACACCTTC
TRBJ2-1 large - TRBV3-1 CASSQDRSAYNEQFF TGTGCCAGCAGCCAAGATAGAAGCGCGTACAATGAGCAGTTCTTC
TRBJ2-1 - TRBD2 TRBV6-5 CASSYSGLGNEQFF TGTGCCAGCAGTTACTCGGGACTAGGGAATGAGCAGTTCTTC
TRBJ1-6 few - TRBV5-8 CASSLVGGREGSPLHF TGTGCCAGCAGCTTGGTCGGCGGCAGGGAGGGTTCACCCCTCCACTTT
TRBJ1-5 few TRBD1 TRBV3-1 CASSSRQGRRPQHF TGTGCCAGCAGCTCCCGACAGGGGAGGCGGCCCCAGCATTTT
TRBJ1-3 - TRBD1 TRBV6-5 CASSYGGTGISIGNTIYF TGTGCCAGCAGTTACGGGGGGACAGGGATCAGTATTGGAAACACCATATATTTT
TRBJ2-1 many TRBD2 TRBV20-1 CSASGAGGLDNEQFF TGCAGTGCGTCTGGGGCGGGAGGCCTTGACAATGAGCAGTTCTTC
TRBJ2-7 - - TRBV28 CASSLPPDRITYEQYF TGTGCCAGCAGTTTGCCCCCCGACAGAATCACCTACGAGCAGTACTTC
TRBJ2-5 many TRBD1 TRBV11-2 CASSFGTVQETQYF TGTGCCAGCAGCTTTGGGACAGTTCAAGAGACCCAGTACTTC
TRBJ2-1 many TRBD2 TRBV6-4 CATGTSGYYNEQFF TGTGCCACCGGGACTAGCGGGTACTACAATGAGCAGTTCTTC
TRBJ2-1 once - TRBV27 CASSPWTIHEQFF TGTGCCAGCAGCCCCTGGACTATTCATGAGCAGTTCTTC
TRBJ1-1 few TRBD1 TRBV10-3 CAITRQGESRAEAFF TGTGCCATCACCCGACAGGGGGAGTCAAGGGCTGAAGCTTTCTTT
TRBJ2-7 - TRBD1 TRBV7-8 CASSPFGQGSTYEQYF TGTGCCAGCAGCCCATTCGGACAGGGCTCAACCTACGAGCAGTACTTC
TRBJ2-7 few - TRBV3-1 CASSQGAGPTYEQYF TGTGCCAGCAGCCAAGGGGCAGGGCCCACCTACGAGCAGTACTTC
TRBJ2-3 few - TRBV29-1 CSVPSGPTKQYF TGCAGCGTTCCAAGCGGCCCGACAAAGCAGTATTTT
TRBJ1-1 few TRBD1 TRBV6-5 CASDPLQGAMTEAFF TGTGCCAGTGACCCCTTACAGGGGGCGATGACTGAAGCTTTCTTT
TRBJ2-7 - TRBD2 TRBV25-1 CASSWTSGVRAYEQYF TGTGCCAGCAGCTGGACTAGCGGGGTCCGCGCCTACGAGCAGTACTTC
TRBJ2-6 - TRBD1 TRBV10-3 CAITRTGAGAGANVLTF TGTGCCATCACCCGGACAGGGGCTGGGGCTGGGGCCAACGTCCTGACTTTC
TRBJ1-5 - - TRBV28 CASSVSEQPQHF TGTGCCAGCAGTGTATCAGAACAGCCCCAGCATTTT
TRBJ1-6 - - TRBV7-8 CASSHRDINSPLHF TGTGCCAGCAGCCACCGGGACATTAATTCACCCCTCCACTTT
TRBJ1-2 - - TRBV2 CASSEEQGYYGYTF TGTGCCAGCAGTGAAGAGCAGGGATACTATGGCTACACCTTC
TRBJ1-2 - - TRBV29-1 CSVLGGGGYTF TGCAGCGTTTTGGGGGGCGGAGGCTACACCTTC
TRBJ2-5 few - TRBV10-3 CAISGGGETQYF TGTGCCATCAGTGGGGGCGGTGAGACCCAGTACTTC
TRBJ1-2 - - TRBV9 CASSATGPYGYTF TGTGCCAGCAGCGCGACAGGTCCTTATGGCTACACCTTC
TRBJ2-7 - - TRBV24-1 CATSDPHGTGYEQYF TGTGCCACCAGTGATCCCCACGGGACCGGCTACGAGCAGTACTTC
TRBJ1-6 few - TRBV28 CASSLLQGGNSPLHF TGTGCCAGCAGTTTATTGCAGGGAGGAAATTCACCCCTCCACTTT
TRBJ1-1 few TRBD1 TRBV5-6 CASRSGTENTEAFF TGTGCCAGCAGGTCAGGGACAGAGAACACTGAAGCTTTCTTT
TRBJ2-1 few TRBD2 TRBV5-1 CASSLESGIYNEQFF TGCGCCAGCAGCTTGGAGAGCGGGATTTACAATGAGCAGTTCTTC
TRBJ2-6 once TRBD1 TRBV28 CASSSTGGSGANVLTF TGTGCCAGCAGTTCTACAGGGGGAAGTGGGGCCAACGTCCTGACTTTC
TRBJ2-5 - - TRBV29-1 CSVEFGVQETQYF TGCAGCGTTGAGTTCGGGGTACAAGAGACCCAGTACTTC
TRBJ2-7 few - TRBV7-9 CASSSPGGSYEQYF TGTGCCAGCAGCTCCCCAGGGGGGAGTTACGAGCAGTACTTC
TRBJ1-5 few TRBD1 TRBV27 CASSPRDRGDNQPQHF TGTGCCAGCAGTCCCCGGGACAGGGGGGACAATCAGCCCCAGCATTTT
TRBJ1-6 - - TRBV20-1 CSARVSFGLAPLHF TGCAGTGCTAGGGTTAGCTTCGGGCTGGCACCCCTCCACTTT
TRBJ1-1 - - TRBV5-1 CASSWGRGGGGPGPMNTEAFF TGCGCCAGCAGCTGGGGGCGTGGAGGTGGGGGCCCCGGCCCAATGAACACTGAAGCTTTCTTT
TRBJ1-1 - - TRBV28 CASNLRTEAFF TGTGCCAGCAATCTGAGGACTGAAGCTTTCTTT
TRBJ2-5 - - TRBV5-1 CASSLPQSGGETQYF TGCGCCAGCAGCTTGCCCCAATCAGGCGGAGAGACCCAGTACTTC
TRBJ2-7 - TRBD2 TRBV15 CATSSGTSGRILPSSEQYF TGTGCCACCAGCAGTGGGACTAGCGGGAGAATCCTACCCTCCTCCGAGCAGTACTTC
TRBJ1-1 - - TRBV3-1 CASSPPSPLHTEAFF TGTGCCAGCAGCCCGCCTAGTCCTCTACACACTGAAGCTTTCTTT
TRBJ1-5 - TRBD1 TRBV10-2 CASRGTADSNQPQHF TGCGCCAGCAGGGGGACAGCAGATAGCAATCAGCCCCAGCATTTT
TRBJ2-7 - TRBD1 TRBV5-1 CASSLGQGAGYEQYF TGCGCCAGCAGCTTGGGACAGGGGGCAGGGTACGAGCAGTACTTC
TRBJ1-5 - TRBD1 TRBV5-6 CASSLGAGGSNQPQHF TGTGCCAGCAGCTTGGGGGCAGGGGGTAGCAATCAGCCCCAGCATTTT
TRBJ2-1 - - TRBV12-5 CASGLFLSPSHNEQFF TGTGCTAGTGGTTTGTTTCTGAGCCCATCCCACAATGAGCAGTTCTTC
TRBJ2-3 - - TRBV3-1 CASSLSGEGPYF TGTGCCAGCAGCCTCTCCGGAGAAGGTCCGTATTTT
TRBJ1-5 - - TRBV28 CASSFEQGSGQPQHF TGTGCCAGCAGTTTTGAGCAGGGGAGCGGTCAGCCCCAGCATTTT
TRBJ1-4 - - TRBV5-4 CASSLGGRQVVEKLFF TGTGCCAGCAGCTTGGGGGGTAGACAGGTGGTTGAAAAACTGTTTTTT